The following is a T cell receptor (beta chain) sequence with its context. V dropped 6 bases and J dropped 0 bases, with 9 bases sitting between them. Per germline, CDR1 MGHDK and CDR2 SYGVNS. The CDR3 consists of 15 residues. This entry belongs to a study of human T cells and chemical hapten exposure. Regarding time point: patch test 3, about 24 weeks after DPC sensitization. Documented treatment: therapeutic diphenylcyclopropenone sensitization with weekly scalp DPC. Blood draws preceded each patch test application. The authors' processing: Samples contained a median of approximately 100,000 TCRs, with a range of roughly 20,000 to 750,000. A single record per CDR3 protein comes from TCRdb applying MiXCR to the RACE reads. The V and J calls were not made by the authors but by TCRdb's processing. The sample consists of fewer than 200,000 distinct CDR3 sequences, about 27% of them appearing once.

The clonotype originates from a woman aged 18-30 years with alopecia areata. Some clones in this sample may be carry-over from other donors' samples. The input for sequencing was whole blood, taken in connection with sensitization to the hapten diphenylcyclopropenone (DPC). The chain employs TRBV25-1 and TRBJ1-6; TRBD1 is a possible D gene (5 bases). The CDR3 sequence: CASRGTYSYNSPLHF. The CDR3 DNA sequence: TGTGCCAGCAGAGGGACGTACTCCTATAATTCACCCCTCCACTTT.